These T cell receptor beta chains were read from a single sample in a study of response to subunit inactivated influenza vaccine. TCRdb reanalysed the RT-PCR reads using MiXCR and keeps one entry per CDR3 protein. The data show 150,000 or so distinct CDR3 sequences, roughly 10% seen once. The sequences come from CD8+ T cells sorted from PBMCs, collected around 25 months after vaccination. The receptors originated from a man in his fifties or sixties who received an inactivated influenza vaccine. Both conserved end residues are part of each CDR3. Each record gives: CDR3 protein, CDR3 DNA, clone size, D gene, V gene, J gene. D genes are given only for firm matches. Rows may omit the clone size; those that give it use once, few, many or a size class.

CDR3 protein: CASSQEERLSGETQYF
CDR3 DNA: TGTGCCAGCAGCCAAGAGGAGAGACTATCGGGAGAGACCCAGTACTTC
clone size: -
D gene: -
V gene: TRBV4-2
J gene: TRBJ2-5

CDR3 protein: CASSQATGWNEQFF
CDR3 DNA: TGTGCCAGCAGCCAAGCGACAGGGTGGAATGAGCAGTTCTTC
clone size: few
D gene: TRBD1
V gene: TRBV14
J gene: TRBJ2-1

CDR3 protein: CASSDPGRETQYF
CDR3 DNA: TGCGCCAGCAGTGACCCGGGGCGGGAGACGCAGTATTTT
clone size: -
D gene: TRBD2
V gene: TRBV10-1
J gene: TRBJ2-3

CDR3 protein: CASKSGQGFGNQPQHF
CDR3 DNA: TGTGCCAGTAAAAGCGGACAGGGGTTTGGCAATCAGCCCCAGCATTTT
clone size: few
D gene: TRBD1
V gene: TRBV19
J gene: TRBJ1-5

CDR3 protein: CSARTWSSGGYYTDTQYF
CDR3 DNA: TGCAGTGCTAGGACTTGGTCGAGCGGGGGCTATTATACAGATACGCAGTATTTT
clone size: -
D gene: TRBD2
V gene: TRBV20-1
J gene: TRBJ2-3

CDR3 protein: CASSPPLSGRDYEQFF
CDR3 DNA: TGTGCCAGCAGCCCCCCCCTTAGCGGGAGGGACTATGAGCAGTTCTTC
clone size: -
D gene: TRBD2
V gene: TRBV7-9
J gene: TRBJ2-1

CDR3 protein: CASSTLAGGPDGELFF
CDR3 DNA: TGTGCCAGCAGCACCCTAGCGGGAGGGCCGGACGGGGAGCTGTTTTTT
clone size: -
D gene: -
V gene: TRBV21-1
J gene: TRBJ2-2

CDR3 protein: CASSPRGWHTGELFF
CDR3 DNA: TGTGCCAGCTCACCCAGGGGTTGGCACACCGGGGAGCTGTTTTTT
clone size: -
D gene: -
V gene: TRBV18
J gene: TRBJ2-2

CDR3 protein: CASSQESWHEQFF
CDR3 DNA: TGCGCCAGCAGCCAAGAAAGCTGGCATGAGCAGTTCTTC
clone size: -
D gene: -
V gene: TRBV4-1
J gene: TRBJ2-1

CDR3 protein: CASSYLAGSSYEQYF
CDR3 DNA: TGTGCCAGCAGTTATTTAGCGGGGAGCTCCTACGAGCAGTACTTC
clone size: many
D gene: TRBD2
V gene: TRBV12-3/TRBV12-4
J gene: TRBJ2-7

CDR3 protein: CASGLEYYEQYF
CDR3 DNA: TGTGCCAGCGGGCTGGAATACTACGAGCAGTACTTC
clone size: -
D gene: -
V gene: TRBV21-1
J gene: TRBJ2-7

CDR3 protein: CSARTGDSYEQYF
CDR3 DNA: TGCAGTGCTCGAACAGGGGACTCCTACGAGCAGTACTTC
clone size: -
D gene: TRBD1
V gene: TRBV20-1
J gene: TRBJ2-7

CDR3 protein: CATSSQGGIGANVLTF
CDR3 DNA: TGTGCCACCAGCTCCCAGGGAGGGATAGGGGCCAACGTCCTGACTTTC
clone size: -
D gene: TRBD2
V gene: TRBV15
J gene: TRBJ2-6

CDR3 protein: CASSYRQGSGYTF
CDR3 DNA: TGTGCCAGCAGTTACAGACAGGGGAGCGGCTACACCTTC
clone size: few
D gene: TRBD1
V gene: TRBV6-5
J gene: TRBJ1-2

CDR3 protein: CASSQRGGVSTDTQYF
CDR3 DNA: TGTGCCAGCAGCCAAAGAGGCGGGGTTAGCACAGATACGCAGTATTTT
clone size: -
D gene: -
V gene: TRBV11-2
J gene: TRBJ2-3

CDR3 protein: CSAKTHPESSGTDTQYF
CDR3 DNA: TGCAGTGCTAAGACGCATCCAGAATCTAGCGGCACAGATACGCAGTATTTT
clone size: -
D gene: -
V gene: TRBV20-1
J gene: TRBJ2-3

CDR3 protein: CGSRGGNTEAFF
CDR3 DNA: TGTGGAAGCCGCGGAGGGAACACTGAAGCTTTCTTT
clone size: -
D gene: -
V gene: TRBV6-2/TRBV6-3
J gene: TRBJ1-1

CDR3 protein: CASSWAAGLETGELFF
CDR3 DNA: TGTGCCAGCAGCTGGGCAGCGGGACTAGAGACCGGGGAGCTGTTTTTT
clone size: -
D gene: TRBD2
V gene: TRBV13
J gene: TRBJ2-2

CDR3 protein: CSARGRGSYNEQFF
CDR3 DNA: TGCAGTGCTAGAGGTCGGGGGTCTTACAATGAGCAGTTCTTC
clone size: -
D gene: -
V gene: TRBV20-1
J gene: TRBJ2-1

CDR3 protein: CASSGRVGYLTEDEQYF
CDR3 DNA: TGTGCCAGCAGCGGTAGAGTAGGGTATTTAACGGAGGACGAGCAGTACTTC
clone size: few
D gene: -
V gene: TRBV7-9
J gene: TRBJ2-7

CDR3 protein: CASSVGGLVRDTQYF
CDR3 DNA: TGTGCCAGCAGCGTAGGGGGACTAGTAAGAGATACGCAGTATTTT
clone size: -
D gene: TRBD2
V gene: TRBV9
J gene: TRBJ2-3

CDR3 protein: CATSGPTNEKLFF
CDR3 DNA: TGTGCCACCAGTGGACCGACAAATGAAAAACTGTTTTTT
clone size: few
D gene: -
V gene: TRBV24-1
J gene: TRBJ1-4

CDR3 protein: CSVEEGYGYTF
CDR3 DNA: TGCAGCGTTGAAGAGGGATATGGCTACACCTTC
clone size: few
D gene: -
V gene: TRBV29-1
J gene: TRBJ1-2

CDR3 protein: CASSYETGLTYEQYF
CDR3 DNA: TGTGCCAGCAGCTATGAGACAGGCCTTACCTACGAGCAGTACTTC
clone size: few
D gene: -
V gene: TRBV7-6
J gene: TRBJ2-7

CDR3 protein: CASSLGVNQPQHF
CDR3 DNA: TGTGCCAGCAGCTTGGGGGTCAATCAGCCCCAGCATTTT
clone size: many
D gene: -
V gene: TRBV7-2
J gene: TRBJ1-5

CDR3 protein: CASSVTGMGSANVLTF
CDR3 DNA: TGTGCCAGCAGCGTCACAGGGATGGGGTCCGCCAACGTCCTGACTTTC
clone size: -
D gene: -
V gene: TRBV9
J gene: TRBJ2-6

CDR3 protein: CASSGAPRAGELFF
CDR3 DNA: TGTGCCAGCAGCGGAGCCCCGAGGGCCGGGGAGCTGTTTTTT
clone size: few
D gene: -
V gene: TRBV3-1
J gene: TRBJ2-2

CDR3 protein: CAWSLTGPYEQYF
CDR3 DNA: TGTGCCTGGTCCCTAACAGGACCCTACGAGCAGTACTTC
clone size: once
D gene: -
V gene: TRBV30
J gene: TRBJ2-7

CDR3 protein: CASSLSPRQGELFF
CDR3 DNA: TGTGCCAGCAGTTTATCGCCGAGGCAAGGGGAGCTGTTTTTT
clone size: few
D gene: -
V gene: TRBV27
J gene: TRBJ2-2

CDR3 protein: CASSVGSGVQPQHF
CDR3 DNA: TGTGCCAGCAGCGTAGGGTCAGGGGTTCAGCCCCAGCATTTT
clone size: -
D gene: -
V gene: TRBV9
J gene: TRBJ1-5

CDR3 protein: CASSDTRSGANVLTF
CDR3 DNA: TGTGCCAGCAGTGACACGCGGTCTGGGGCCAACGTCCTGACTTTC
clone size: many
D gene: -
V gene: TRBV6-4
J gene: TRBJ2-6

CDR3 protein: CASSQGSGRDYNEQFF
CDR3 DNA: TGTGCCAGCAGCCAAGGGAGCGGGAGGGACTACAATGAGCAGTTCTTC
clone size: once
D gene: TRBD2
V gene: TRBV4-2
J gene: TRBJ2-1

CDR3 protein: CASSLGAGGLREQYF
CDR3 DNA: TGTGCCAGCAGCTTAGGGGCGGGGGGGCTCAGAGAGCAGTACTTC
clone size: -
D gene: TRBD2
V gene: TRBV11-2
J gene: TRBJ2-7

CDR3 protein: CASSQAPAGGTITDTQYF
CDR3 DNA: TGCGCCAGCAGCCAAGCGCCAGCGGGGGGCACCATCACAGATACGCAGTATTTT
clone size: -
D gene: TRBD2
V gene: TRBV4-3
J gene: TRBJ2-3

CDR3 protein: CASSQGQGNMNTEAFF
CDR3 DNA: TGCGCCAGCAGCCAAGGACAGGGAAACATGAACACTGAAGCTTTCTTT
clone size: many
D gene: TRBD1
V gene: TRBV4-1
J gene: TRBJ1-1

CDR3 protein: CASSSGLNSYNEQFF
CDR3 DNA: TGTGCCAGCAGCTCTGGACTAAACTCCTACAATGAGCAGTTCTTC
clone size: -
D gene: -
V gene: TRBV7-3
J gene: TRBJ2-1

CDR3 protein: CASSYSPDRGYEQYF
CDR3 DNA: TGTGCCAGCAGTTACTCGCCGGACAGGGGCTACGAGCAGTACTTC
clone size: -
D gene: TRBD1
V gene: TRBV6-5
J gene: TRBJ2-7

CDR3 protein: CAFSFGPVGGRIPYNEQFF
CDR3 DNA: TGTGCCTTCAGTTTCGGGCCTGTCGGCGGGAGGATACCCTACAATGAGCAGTTCTTC
clone size: medium-sized
D gene: TRBD2
V gene: TRBV12-3/TRBV12-4
J gene: TRBJ2-1

CDR3 protein: CASSEWEGEYPETQYF
CDR3 DNA: TGTGCCAGCAGTGAATGGGAGGGGGAGTACCCAGAGACCCAGTACTTC
clone size: few
D gene: -
V gene: TRBV2
J gene: TRBJ2-5

CDR3 protein: CASSPGGFNEQYF
CDR3 DNA: TGTGCCAGCAGCCCAGGGGGCTTCAACGAGCAGTACTTC
clone size: -
D gene: TRBD1
V gene: TRBV9
J gene: TRBJ2-7

CDR3 protein: CASSPGAGVRYEQYF
CDR3 DNA: TGTGCCAGCAGCCCCGGGGCAGGGGTAAGGTACGAGCAGTACTTC
clone size: few
D gene: -
V gene: TRBV13
J gene: TRBJ2-7

CDR3 protein: CASSPGTAQETQYF
CDR3 DNA: TGTGCCAGCAGTCCTGGGACAGCCCAAGAGACCCAGTACTTC
clone size: -
D gene: TRBD1
V gene: TRBV12-3/TRBV12-4
J gene: TRBJ2-5

CDR3 protein: CASSQDGGGVTDTQYF
CDR3 DNA: TGCGCCAGCAGCCAAGATGGGGGGGGAGTAACAGATACGCAGTATTTT
clone size: many
D gene: TRBD2
V gene: TRBV4-3
J gene: TRBJ2-3

CDR3 protein: CSVEDWTGNDEQFF
CDR3 DNA: TGCAGCGTTGAAGATTGGACAGGGAACGATGAGCAGTTCTTC
clone size: -
D gene: TRBD1
V gene: TRBV29-1
J gene: TRBJ2-1

CDR3 protein: CASSPPLHCNEQFF
CDR3 DNA: TGTGCCAGCAGCCCCCCCCTTCACTGCAATGAGCAGTTCTTC
clone size: -
D gene: -
V gene: TRBV5-6
J gene: TRBJ2-1

CDR3 protein: CASSWAHNTGELFF
CDR3 DNA: TGTGCCAGCAGCTGGGCGCATAACACCGGGGAGCTGTTTTTT
clone size: -
D gene: -
V gene: TRBV6-5
J gene: TRBJ2-2

CDR3 protein: CATTYLGNEQFF
CDR3 DNA: TGTGCCACCACCTACCTCGGCAATGAGCAGTTCTTC
clone size: -
D gene: -
V gene: TRBV15
J gene: TRBJ2-1

CDR3 protein: CAISESSLRDYSYEQYF
CDR3 DNA: TGTGCCATCAGTGAGTCCTCACTCAGGGACTATAGCTACGAGCAGTACTTC
clone size: -
D gene: TRBD2
V gene: TRBV10-3
J gene: TRBJ2-7

CDR3 protein: CASSLKSLGGEQYF
CDR3 DNA: TGTGCCAGCAGTTTAAAGAGTCTGGGCGGGGAGCAGTACTTC
clone size: -
D gene: -
V gene: TRBV12-3/TRBV12-4
J gene: TRBJ2-7

CDR3 protein: CASSLAPMGEKLFF
CDR3 DNA: TGTGCCAGCAGTTTGGCCCCCATGGGTGAAAAACTGTTTTTT
clone size: few
D gene: -
V gene: TRBV28
J gene: TRBJ1-4

CDR3 protein: CASSVGPPYYNEQFF
CDR3 DNA: TGTGCCAGCAGCGTAGGCCCCCCCTATTACAATGAGCAGTTCTTC
clone size: -
D gene: -
V gene: TRBV9
J gene: TRBJ2-1